The 7 T cell receptor beta chains in this list originate from one sample, sequenced in a study of T cell responses to AZD1222 COVID-19 vaccine (dated by TCRdb to the early 2020s). Receptor amplification or capture employed the immunoSEQ multiplex PCR assay. Sourced from immuneACCESS, this table was stored by TCRdb with only in-frame sequences that have V and J called. A share of the clones is absent; for the studies checked, an unresolved V gene accounts for under half, and the remainder has no known explanation. The sample table contains approximately 64,000 clones; only one count was recorded for about 89% of them. 6.3% of the sample comes from the top ten. The label giving this sample's time point can be read as: about 28 days (+/-7) after the second vaccine dose. The label giving this sample's treatment or condition can be read as: meningococcal conjugate vaccine given as trial control. The sequencing here drew on peripheral blood, taken 28 days after the second dose of the MenACWY control vaccine. These receptors came from an adult who received the MenACWY meningococcal vaccine as a control.

The rearrangement uses TRBV6-1 and TRBJ1-6; 7 positions match TRBD1. In germline, CDR1 is MNHNS, CDR2 SASEGT. V was pared by 3 bases and J by 14 bases, with 16 bases of the junction left unmatched. The length of the CDR3 is 16 residues. Written as DNA, the CDR3 is TGTGCCAGCAGTGATGAAGGGGGCGCGTTTCTACGTACCCTCCACTTT. Its protein product is CASSDEGGAFLRTLHF.

This clone was found once. This chain joins TRBV25-1 and TRBJ1-2, with 9 bases that match TRBD1. The CDR3 extends over 14 amino acids. The V gene's germline CDR1 is MGHDK and CDR2 SYGVNS. Trimming cost V 3 bases and J 6 bases; bases outside gene matches: 5. The CDR3 DNA follows: TGTGCCAGCAGTGACCCGGGGACAGGGAATGGCTACACCTTC. This codes for CASSDPGTGNGYTF.

This clone was observed once. This chain joins TRBV18 and TRBJ1-6, with a possible D match to TRBD1 (5 bases). V was shortened by 3 bases and J by 7 bases, with 10 bases between the two germline ends. The CDR3 contains 14 residues. Germline CDR1 reads KGHSH; CDR2 reads LQKENI. The CDR3 sequence is CASSPGRVNSPLHF. Written as DNA, the CDR3 is TGTGCCAGCTCACCGGGCAGGGTGAATTCACCCCTCCACTTT.

This sequence joins TRBV30 and TRBJ2-5; D uncertain. Germline CDR1 is GTSNPN and CDR2 is SVGIG (reference sequence). Trimming took off 3 bases at V and 7 bases at J, with 12 bases between the two ends. This CDR3 region has 12 residues. For the CDR3, the DNA is TGTGCCTGGAGCGCGACCCTAAGGACCCAGTACTTC. Translating it yields CAWSATLRTQYF.

V usage is TRBV6-5 and J usage is TRBJ1-2; D perhaps matches TRBD1 (5 bases). V lost 2 bases and J 0 bases, leaving 10 bases between the germline ends. The CDR3 is 15 residues long. CDR1 is MNHEY, CDR2 SVGAGI, per germline. The CDR3 DNA reads as TGTGCCAGCAGTTACGGGGCGGGGGCTAACTATGGCTACACCTTC. This sequence encodes CASSYGAGANYGYTF.

The sample holds one count of this clone. Other DNA sequences in the same sample also yield this CDR3. This chain links TRBV5-1 with TRBJ1-1; no firm D call. CDR1 SGHRS and CDR2 YFSETQ come from the germline V gene. The CDR3 length is 12 residues. Trimming took 0 bases from V and 4 from J, leaving 4 bases between them. This CDR3 is CASSLEGTEAFF. The CDR3 DNA reads as TGCGCCAGCAGCTTGGAGGGCACTGAAGCTTTCTTT.

CDR3 region: CASSLGATNEKLFF. The CDR3 DNA is TGTGCCAGCAGCCTCGGGGCAACTAATGAAAAACTGTTTTTT. The genes are TRBV7-6 and TRBJ1-4; D gene uncertain. Trimming took off 5 bases at V and 0 bases at J, with 7 bases between the two ends. Germline V lookup: CDR1 SGHVS, CDR2 FNYEAQ. The CDR3 is 14 amino acids.